The 16 T cell receptor beta chains below come from one sample, sequenced in a study of blood T cell repertoires in COVID-19. The method was immunoSEQ multiplex PCR; TCRdb's version includes in-frame clones alone and lacks a portion of them. The data hold about 120,000 clones, with 85% observed a single time. The specimen was peripheral blood. Receptors were obtained from a man aged 40-49 years with acute or convalescent COVID-19.

The gene calls are TRBV7-9 and TRBJ2-1, with a weak D call TRBD1 (6 bases). The germline V and J ends were trimmed by 1 base and 8 bases, with 12 bases remaining between them. Germline CDR1 is SEHNR and CDR2 is FQNEAQ (reference sequence). This CDR3 is built from 14 residues. The CDR3 loop is CASSLVGQGDEQFF. CDR3 DNA sequence: TGTGCCAGCAGCTTAGTGGGACAAGGGGATGAGCAGTTCTTC.

The chain joins TRBV4-3 to TRBJ2-3; D is uncertain. CDR1 is LGHNA, CDR2 YSLEER, per germline. The V end was cut by 0 bases, the J end by 0 bases, with 4 bases between. This CDR3 is 14 amino acids long. The CDR3 here is CASSQDSSTDTQYF. CDR3 nucleotide sequence: TGCGCCAGCAGCCAAGATTCTAGCACAGATACGCAGTATTTT.

This chain uses TRBV5-6 with TRBJ1-1, with unresolved D. The CDR3 consists of 14 residues. V was clipped by 0 bases and J by 4 bases, with 10 bases between them. Per the germline V gene, CDR1 is SGHDT and CDR2 is YYEEEE. This chain's CDR3 is CASSLAPWSTEAFF. CDR3 bases: TGTGCCAGCAGCTTGGCCCCGTGGAGCACTGAAGCTTTCTTT.

This clone appeared a few times. The chain recombines TRBV2 with TRBJ1-5; the D is unclear. The length of the CDR3 is 14 residues. CDR1 and CDR2 from the germline V gene are SNHLY and FYNNEI. The ends were cut back, 7 bases at V and 0 bases at J, with 10 bases in the middle. The CDR3, as DNA: TGTGCCAGCACGATGGCGGGTAGCAATCAGCCCCAGCATTTT. It codes for CASTMAGSNQPQHF.

In its sample, this clone was seen a few times. The genes are TRBV21-1 and TRBJ1-1; TRBD1, the table's D call, was not compared with the DNA. TRBV21-1 is a known pseudogene. The CDR3 is 19 residues long. In DNA form, the CDR3 reads TGTGCCAGCAGCAAAGGAAACACCCCCCGGACAGGGCTCGTACTAGAAGCTTTCTTT. Residues: CASSKGNTPRTGLVLEAFF.

The chain links TRBV2 to TRBJ2-1; the match to TRBD2 covers 12 bases. Trimming at V came to 6 bases and at J to 4 bases, leaving 7 bases not matched to a gene. The CDR3 has 16 residues. The V gene's germline CDR1 is SNHLY and CDR2 FYNNEI. DNA of the CDR3: TGTGCCAGCAGACCCGGACTAGCGGGGCCTTACAATGAGCAGTTCTTC. Translating it yields CASRPGLAGPYNEQFF.

The gene calls are TRBV7-9 and TRBJ2-7; 8 bases agree with TRBD1. Germline trimming cut 2 bases from V and 1 base from J; bases unmatched to any gene: 7. The CDR3 has 16 residues. Germline CDR1 and CDR2: SEHNR and FQNEAQ (reference sequence). The CDR3 coding sequence is TGTGCCAGCAGCTTACTGGCAGGGGGCGGTTCCTACGAGCAGTACTTC. It yields the protein CASSLLAGGGSYEQYF.

This chain connects TRBV7-9 to TRBJ2-7; 11 bases match TRBD2. There are 17 residues in the CDR3. Germline V gives CDR1 SEHNR, CDR2 FQNEAQ (reference sequence). V lost 2 bases to trimming and J lost 0 bases; unmatched junction nucleotides: 6. In DNA, the CDR3 is TGTGCCAGCAGCTTAACGGGACTAGCGGTTAGCTCCTACGAGCAGTACTTC. Protein: CASSLTGLAVSSYEQYF.

This rearrangement joins TRBV5-6 to TRBJ2-7; D remains ambiguous. The V end was cut by 0 bases, the J end by 2 bases, with 6 bases between. Germline assignment: CDR1 SGHDT and CDR2 YYEEEE. The CDR3 covers 13 residues. In DNA, the CDR3 is TGTGCCAGCAGCTTGGCGCCGGCCTACGAGCAGTACTTC. This gives the protein CASSLAPAYEQYF.

The rearrangement joins TRBV6-5 to TRBJ1-2; TRBD1 might be the D (6 bases). V was cut by 2 bases and J by 2 bases, with 12 bases left in between. This CDR3 has 15 amino acids. Germline V gene data show CDR1 as MNHEY and CDR2 as SVGAGI. In DNA, the CDR3 is TGTGCCAGCAGTTACGGGGGGGCGGCAAACTATGGCTACACCTTC. Translation: CASSYGGAANYGYTF.

The rearrangement joins TRBV6-5 to TRBJ1-1; a weak D match, TRBD1 (6 bases). V dropped 4 bases and J dropped 4 bases, with 10 bases sitting between them. Germline CDR1 is MNHEY and CDR2 is SVGAGI. The CDR3 consists of 13 residues. CDR3: CASSFDRSTEAFF. CDR3 DNA: TGTGCCAGCAGTTTCGACAGGAGCACTGAAGCTTTCTTT.

The chain carries TRBV6-5 and TRBJ2-5; 8 bases align to TRBD2. Unmatched junction bases numbered 9, after V lost 7 bases and J lost 2 bases. Germline V lookup: CDR1 MNHEY, CDR2 SVGAGI. The CDR3 consists of 15 residues. CDR3 loop: CASTFNRGGQETQYF. The CDR3 region has the DNA TGTGCCAGCACCTTTAACCGGGGGGGACAAGAGACCCAGTACTTC.

The chain couples TRBV9 to TRBJ2-3, with a tentative D call TRBD1 (6 bases). V shed 4 bases and J shed 3 bases, with 12 bases lying between them. This CDR3 region has 14 residues. Germline V gene lookup returns CDR1 SGDLS and CDR2 YYNGEE. This chain's CDR3 is CASSTGPGTDTQYF. The CDR3 coding sequence is TGTGCCAGCAGCACAGGGCCCGGGACAGATACGCAGTATTTT.

The J gene is TRBJ1-1, the V gene TRBV7-2; possibly TRBD1 for D (5 bases). The CDR3 totals 14 residues. Germline V lookup: CDR1 SGHTA, CDR2 FQGNSA. V was clipped by 3 bases and J by 5 bases, with 13 bases between them. In DNA, the CDR3 is TGTGCCAGCAGCTTCCCTCGGGGGGGTACTGAAGCTTTCTTT. Amino acid sequence: CASSFPRGGTEAFF. Drawing the rest from reference TRBV7-2 and TRBJ1-1, the complete variable domain is GAGVSQSPSNKVTEKGKDVELRCDPISGHTALYWYRQSLGQGLEFLIYFQGNSAPDKSGLPSDRFSAERTGGSVSTLTIQRTQQEDSAVYLCASSFPRGGTEAFFGQGTRLTVV.

V gene TRBV3-1 (or the pseudogene TRBV3-2) combines with J gene TRBJ1-5, with D unresolved. This CDR3 has 15 amino acids. CDR1 is LGHDT, CDR2 YNNKEL, per germline (reference sequence). V was shortened by 0 bases and J by 3 bases, with 9 bases between the two germline ends. In DNA, the CDR3 is TGTGCCAGCAGCCAAGATTTGTCAGTCAATCAGCCCCAGCATTTT. This translates into CASSQDLSVNQPQHF.

This chain uses TRBV6-5 with TRBJ2-7, with D tentatively TRBD1 (5 bases). CDR1 and CDR2 from the germline V gene are MNHEY and SVGAGI. The CDR3 is made up of 13 amino acids. With 5 bases removed from V and 2 bases from J, the gap between germline ends came to 10 bases. For the CDR3, the DNA is TGTGCCAGCAGTATGGACATTACCTACGAGCAGTACTTC. Its protein product is CASSMDITYEQYF.